Listed below are T cell receptor beta chains from one sample, sequenced in a study of cytomegalovirus exposure and HLA in healthy donors. Profiling relied on immunoSEQ multiplex PCR, and the TCRdb table lists in-frame clones only, not all of them. Of roughly 120,000 clones listed, roughly 70% are singletons. The sample taken for sequencing was PBMCs. The receptors originated from a man younger than 30 in good health and CMV-seropositive. CDR3s include the opening cysteine and the closing phenylalanine or tryptophan. D genes are given only for firm matches. Not all rows give a size; the values are once, few, many and, for expanded clones, a class.

-	TRBV11-2	TRBD1	TRBJ2-7	CASSSIRDRGLYEQYF	TGTGCCAGCAGCTCGATCCGGGACAGGGGGCTCTACGAGCAGTACTTC
-	TRBV6-4	-	TRBJ1-1	CASSATGTNTEAFF	TGTGCCAGCAGTGCTACAGGGACGAACACTGAAGCTTTCTTT
once	TRBV2	TRBD2	TRBJ2-7	CASSVGDPSGGVDEQYF	TGTGCCAGCAGTGTTGGCGATCCTAGCGGGGGGGTCGACGAGCAGTACTTC
-	TRBV5-4	TRBD2	TRBJ2-1	CASSPGGRNNEQFF	TGTGCCAGCAGCCCGGGGGGGCGGAACAATGAGCAGTTCTTC
-	TRBV11-3	TRBD2	TRBJ2-3	CASSTGTSGGKYF	TGTGCCAGCAGTACCGGGACTAGCGGGGGGAAGTATTTT
-	TRBV6-1	-	TRBJ1-3	CASTKTPSSGNTIYF	TGTGCCAGCACTAAGACTCCCAGCTCTGGAAACACCATATATTTT
few	TRBV6-4	-	TRBJ1-5	CASSYSGQNQPQHF	TGTGCCAGCAGTTACTCGGGCCAAAATCAGCCCCAGCATTTT
-	TRBV5-4	-	TRBJ1-6	CASSTRGAGSPLHF	TGTGCCAGCAGCACCCGAGGGGCGGGATCACCCCTCCACTTT
-	TRBV5-1	-	TRBJ1-1	CASSPGPGNTEAFF	TGCGCCAGCAGCCCCGGACCGGGAAACACTGAAGCTTTCTTT
-	TRBV5-1	-	TRBJ1-2	CASSSFTYTGSANYGYTF	TGCGCCAGCAGCTCTTTCACATATACAGGGTCCGCTAACTATGGCTACACCTTC
-	TRBV4-1	TRBD2	TRBJ2-3	CASSQWAPAGGADTQYF	TGCGCCAGCAGCCAATGGGCTCCAGCGGGGGGGGCAGATACGCAGTATTTT
-	TRBV28	-	TRBJ2-7	CASSPRIRVYEQYF	TGTGCCAGCAGTCCTCGAATCAGGGTTTACGAGCAGTACTTC
-	TRBV5-4	TRBD1	TRBJ1-2	CASSLRTGLNYGYTF	TGTGCCAGCAGCCTGCGGACAGGGCTTAACTATGGCTACACCTTC
-	TRBV10-1	-	TRBJ2-3	CASSESRAGGTDTQYF	TGCGCCAGCAGTGAGTCGAGGGCCGGAGGCACAGATACGCAGTATTTT
few	TRBV25-1	TRBD1	TRBJ2-3	CASSEYRGRSDTQYF	TGTGCCAGCAGTGAATATAGGGGGCGCTCAGATACGCAGTATTTT
once	TRBV5-6	TRBD1	TRBJ2-5	CASSLVDRGTETQYF	TGTGCCAGCAGCTTGGTGGACAGGGGTACAGAGACCCAGTACTTC
-	TRBV9	-	TRBJ2-3	CASSRMGSTSTDTQYF	TGTGCCAGCAGCAGGATGGGCAGTACTAGCACAGATACGCAGTATTTT
few	TRBV6-5	TRBD1	TRBJ2-7	CASRLTGLHEQYF	TGTGCCAGCAGGCTGACAGGGCTCCACGAGCAGTACTTC
-	TRBV6-5	-	TRBJ2-2	CASSGPGAGELFF	TGTGCCAGCTCAGGTCCGGGAGCCGGGGAGCTGTTTTTT
-	TRBV11-3	-	TRBJ2-2	CASSSDRNTGELFF	TGTGCCAGCAGCTCCGACAGGAACACCGGGGAGCTGTTTTTT
-	TRBV5-1	TRBD1	TRBJ1-2	CASSSPGQGYGYTF	TGCGCCAGCAGCTCGCCGGGACAGGGGTATGGCTACACCTTC
-	TRBV19	-	TRBJ1-1	CASSPRERRAFF	TGTGCCAGTAGCCCTCGGGAGCGTAGGGCTTTCTTT
-	TRBV5-6	-	TRBJ1-4	CASSLDSDEKLFF	TGTGCCAGCAGCCTCGACAGTGACGAAAAACTGTTTTTT
few	TRBV28	-	TRBJ2-2	CASSAPQGANTGELFF	TGTGCCAGCAGTGCCCCACAGGGCGCGAACACCGGGGAGCTGTTTTTT
-	TRBV6-4	-	TRBJ1-4	CASSDFGRATNEKLFF	TGTGCCAGCAGTGACTTTGGGCGCGCAACTAATGAAAAACTGTTTTTT
-	TRBV5-1	-	TRBJ2-7	CASSWQKENYEQYF	TGCGCCAGCAGCTGGCAGAAGGAGAACTACGAGCAGTACTTC
few	TRBV11-3	TRBD1	TRBJ1-6	CASSPGTGNVSPLHF	TGTGCCAGCAGCCCTGGGACAGGGAATGTCTCACCCCTCCACTTT
-	TRBV9	TRBD1	TRBJ1-4	CASSAGTAFNEKLFF	TGTGCCAGCAGCGCGGGGACAGCATTTAATGAAAAACTGTTTTTT
-	TRBV5-1	-	TRBJ1-1	CASSLLSGRAFF	TGCGCCAGCAGCCTACTGAGCGGGAGGGCTTTCTTT
-	TRBV6-5	-	TRBJ1-1	CASSYWGPGRNTEAFF	TGTGCCAGCAGTTACTGGGGGCCAGGGCGGAACACTGAAGCTTTCTTT
-	TRBV15	TRBD1	TRBJ2-7	CATSRGGTANEQYF	TGTGCCACCAGCAGAGGAGGGACAGCCAACGAGCAGTACTTC
few	TRBV6-5	-	TRBJ2-7	CASSRRGADVYEQYF	TGTGCCAGCAGCCGCCGGGGGGCTGATGTATACGAGCAGTACTTC
-	TRBV5-1	-	TRBJ2-7	CASSLVDSPYEQYF	TGCGCCAGCAGCTTGGTGGACTCCCCCTACGAGCAGTACTTC
few	TRBV28	-	TRBJ1-6	CASKGGGKQGVSPLHF	TGTGCCAGCAAAGGTGGTGGGAAGCAGGGTGTGTCACCCCTCCACTTT
-	TRBV18	-	TRBJ1-3	CASSIRTGFVQDTIYF	TGTGCCAGCTCTATAAGAACGGGATTTGTCCAAGACACCATATATTTT
-	TRBV5-1	TRBD2	TRBJ2-5	CASSFGTSGGAGRKTQYF	TGCGCCAGCAGTTTTGGGACTAGCGGGGGGGCAGGTCGGAAGACCCAGTACTTC
-	TRBV23-1	TRBD1	TRBJ1-2	CASSQSGTGDGYTF	TGCGCCAGCAGTCAGTCTGGGACAGGAGATGGCTACACCTTC
few	TRBV5-6	-	TRBJ1-6	CASSLGRYLNSPLHF	TGTGCCAGCAGCTTAGGGAGGTACCTTAATTCACCCCTCCACTTT
-	TRBV6-5	-	TRBJ1-2	CASSYSNQGGVYGYTF	TGTGCCAGCAGTTACTCGAACCAGGGAGGGGTCTATGGCTACACCTTC
-	TRBV11-2	-	TRBJ2-3	CASSLPRQRPEADTQYF	TGTGCCAGCAGCTTACCGAGACAGCGCCCCGAGGCAGATACGCAGTATTTT
-	TRBV7-6	TRBD1	TRBJ2-1	CASSGLQGDNEQFF	TGTGCCAGCAGCGGCCTGCAGGGGGACAATGAGCAGTTCTTC
-	TRBV6-1	-	TRBJ2-5	CASSAQGTQYF	TGTGCCAGCAGTGCACAGGGGACTCAGTACTTC
-	TRBV27	-	TRBJ2-1	CASSFGGDNEQFF	TGTGCCAGCAGTTTTGGCGGGGACAATGAGCAGTTCTTC
-	TRBV7-6	-	TRBJ2-2	CASSLRPRGSTGELFF	TGTGCCAGCAGCTTAAGGCCTCGCGGTTCCACCGGGGAGCTGTTTTTT
-	TRBV5-1	TRBD2	TRBJ2-5	CASSFRASGGYQETQYF	TGCGCCAGCAGCTTCCGGGCTAGCGGGGGTTACCAAGAGACCCAGTACTTC